This T cell receptor (beta chain) was sequenced for a study of OX40 agonist ivuxolimab in advanced cancers. The CDR3 contains 13 residues. The V end lost 4 bases, the J end lost 3 bases, and 6 bases lay between the germline ends. The germline V gene has CDR1 SGHTA and CDR2 FQGNSA. Profiled with immunoSEQ multiplex PCR; TCRdb holds only in-frame clones, not every one. This sample carries some 15,000 clones, around four fifths of them seen once, and the ten largest clones take approximately 30%. The chain carries TRBV7-2 and TRBJ2-2; D gene unclear. This clonotype originated in an adult with an advanced solid tumor such as melanoma, head and neck, liver or kidney cancer. The specimen was CD4+ or CD8+ T cells sorted from blood, collected in a trial of the OX40 agonist ivuxolimab. This CDR3 reads CASSSLDTGELFF. The CDR3 nucleotides read TGTGCCAGCAGCTCCCTAGACACCGGGGAGCTGTTTTTT.